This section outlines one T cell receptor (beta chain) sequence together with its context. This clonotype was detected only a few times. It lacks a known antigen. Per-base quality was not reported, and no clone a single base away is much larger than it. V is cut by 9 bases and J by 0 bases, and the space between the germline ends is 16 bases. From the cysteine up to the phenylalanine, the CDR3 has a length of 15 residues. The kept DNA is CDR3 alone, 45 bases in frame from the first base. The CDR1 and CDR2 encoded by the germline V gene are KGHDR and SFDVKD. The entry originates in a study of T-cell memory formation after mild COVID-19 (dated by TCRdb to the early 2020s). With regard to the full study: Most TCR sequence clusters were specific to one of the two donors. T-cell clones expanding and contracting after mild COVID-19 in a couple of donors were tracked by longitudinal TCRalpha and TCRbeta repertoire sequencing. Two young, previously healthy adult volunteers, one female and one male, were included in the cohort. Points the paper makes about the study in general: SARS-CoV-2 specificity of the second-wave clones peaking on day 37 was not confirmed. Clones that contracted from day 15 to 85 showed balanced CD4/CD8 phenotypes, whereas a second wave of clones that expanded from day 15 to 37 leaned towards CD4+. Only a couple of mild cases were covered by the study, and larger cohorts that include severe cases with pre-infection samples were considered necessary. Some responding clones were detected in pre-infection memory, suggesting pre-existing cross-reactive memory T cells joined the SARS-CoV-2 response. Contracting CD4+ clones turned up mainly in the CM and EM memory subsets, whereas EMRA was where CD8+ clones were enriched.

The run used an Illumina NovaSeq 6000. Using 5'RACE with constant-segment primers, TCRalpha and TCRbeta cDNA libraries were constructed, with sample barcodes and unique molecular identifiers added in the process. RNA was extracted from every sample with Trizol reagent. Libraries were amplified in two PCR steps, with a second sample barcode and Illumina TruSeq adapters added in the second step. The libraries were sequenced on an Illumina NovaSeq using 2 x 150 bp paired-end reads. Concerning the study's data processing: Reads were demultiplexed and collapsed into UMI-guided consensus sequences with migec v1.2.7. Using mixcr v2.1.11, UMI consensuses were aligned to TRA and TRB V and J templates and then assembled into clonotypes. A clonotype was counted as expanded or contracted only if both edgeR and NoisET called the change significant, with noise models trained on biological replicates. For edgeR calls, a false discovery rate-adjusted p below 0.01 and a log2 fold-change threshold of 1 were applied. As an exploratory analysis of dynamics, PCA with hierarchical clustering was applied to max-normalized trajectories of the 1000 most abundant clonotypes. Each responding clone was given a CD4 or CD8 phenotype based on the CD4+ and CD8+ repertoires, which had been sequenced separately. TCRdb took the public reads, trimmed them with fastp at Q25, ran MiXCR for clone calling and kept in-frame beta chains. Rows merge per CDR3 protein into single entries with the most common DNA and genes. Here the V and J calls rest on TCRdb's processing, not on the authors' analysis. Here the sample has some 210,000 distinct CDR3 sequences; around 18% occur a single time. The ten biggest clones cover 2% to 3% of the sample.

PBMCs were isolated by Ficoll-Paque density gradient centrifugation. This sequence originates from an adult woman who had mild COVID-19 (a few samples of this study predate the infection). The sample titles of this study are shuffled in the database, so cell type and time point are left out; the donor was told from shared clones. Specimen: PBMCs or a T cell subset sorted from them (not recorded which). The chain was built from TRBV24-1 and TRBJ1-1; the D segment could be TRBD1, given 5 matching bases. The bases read TGTGCCACCTCCCAGGGAGGAGGTATGAACACTGAAGCTTTCTTT. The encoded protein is CATSQGGGMNTEAFF.